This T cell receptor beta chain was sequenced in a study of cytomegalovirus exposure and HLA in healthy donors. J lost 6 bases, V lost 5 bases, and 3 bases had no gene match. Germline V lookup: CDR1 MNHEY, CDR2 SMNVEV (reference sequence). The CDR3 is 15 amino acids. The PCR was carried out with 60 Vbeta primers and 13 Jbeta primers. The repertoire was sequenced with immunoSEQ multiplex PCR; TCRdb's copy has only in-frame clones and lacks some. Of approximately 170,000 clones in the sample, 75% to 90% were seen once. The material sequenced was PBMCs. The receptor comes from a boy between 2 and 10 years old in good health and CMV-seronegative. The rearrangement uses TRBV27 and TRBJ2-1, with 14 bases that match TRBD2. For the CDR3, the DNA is TGTGCCAGCAGTCCGGGGACTAGCGGGAGCAATGAGCAGTTCTTC. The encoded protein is CASSPGTSGSNEQFF.